This TCR beta chain was captured in a study of lymphopenia after photon versus proton radiotherapy. Libraries were prepared by immunoSEQ multiplex PCR; TCRdb keeps only in-frame clonotypes and omits some of them. The table records tens of thousands of clones, roughly 93% of them present only once. V was shortened by 11 bases and J by 4 bases, with 15 bases between the two germline ends. This CDR3 is built from 13 residues. Looked up from germline, CDR1 is MNHEY and CDR2 is SMNVEV (reference sequence). This chain joins TRBV27 and TRBJ1-5; D unresolved. The sequence was obtained from a woman aged 70-85 years with pancreatic cancer. Source: peripheral blood, taken from a patient treated with photon-based radiotherapy. The CDR3 loop reads CASGGRINQPQHF. CDR3 nucleotide sequence: TGTGCCTCGGGCGGCCGAATTAATCAGCCCCAGCATTTT.